Following are 31 T cell receptor beta chains from one sample sequenced in a study of regulatory T cells in long-lasting Graves disease. Building the TCR beta libraries relied on iRepertoire HTBI primers, and CDR3 regions underwent Arm-PCR. MiXCR, run by TCRdb on the multiplex PCR reads, gives a single entry per CDR3 protein. Of 400,000 to 500,000 distinct CDR3 sequences in the sample, about 17% were seen once. The time point denotes: newly diagnosed GD, antithyroid drugs for less than 3 months. PBMC-derived RNA was used for the TCR library. These data are also associated with another study on T cells in Graves' hyperthyroidism and ophthalmopathy.

This specimen was peripheral blood mononuclear cells (PBMCs), taken at new diagnosis, from a patient treated with antithyroid drugs. The receptors originated from a woman younger than 30 with Graves disease.

In its sample, this clonotype was seen many times. The V gene is TRBV28, the J gene TRBJ2-7; TRBD1 matches 7 bases. Germline V lookup: CDR1 MDHEN, CDR2 SYDVKM. The CDR3 loop spans 14 amino acids. V was pared by 6 bases and J by 0 bases, with 5 bases of the junction left unmatched. CDR3 bases: TGTGCCAGCAGGCCAGACAGGGCCTCCTACGAGCAGTACTTC. Protein product: CASRPDRASYEQYF.

V and J are TRBV9 and TRBJ2-3; D call uncertain. This CDR3 spans 15 amino acids. Trimming pared 0 bases from V and 0 bases from J, leaving 8 bases between. From germline, CDR1 is SGDLS and CDR2 YYNGEE. Here the CDR3 DNA reads TGTGCCAGCAGCGTAGGACCTTCTAGCACAGATACGCAGTATTTT. Translated: CASSVGPSSTDTQYF.

In this sample, this clonotype turned up many times. The genes are TRBV12-3 or TRBV12-4 and TRBJ1-1; weak D call: TRBD1 (5 bases). V was cut by 3 bases and J by 1 base, with 12 bases left in between. This CDR3 contains 15 residues. CDR3 sequence reads: CASSFEGSKNTEAFF. CDR3 bases: TGTGCCAGCAGTTTCGAGGGGTCGAAGAACACTGAAGCTTTCTTT.

This clonotype was seen only a few times. V usage is TRBV29-1 and J usage is TRBJ2-7; D is perhaps TRBD1 (6 bases). The CDR3 extends over 16 amino acids. Trimming removed 2 bases from V and 3 bases from J, with 20 bases in between. CDR1 SQVTM and CDR2 ANQGSEA come from the germline V gene. CDR3 in amino acids: CSVEWPTGKSYYEQYF. The CDR3 DNA reads as TGCAGCGTTGAATGGCCTACAGGGAAATCCTACTACGAGCAGTACTTC.

This clonotype was counted at least ten times. The rearrangement links TRBV28 to TRBJ2-1; 7 positions agree with TRBD2. The V gene end was trimmed by 7 bases and the J gene end by 7 bases; junction bases not matched to a gene: 7. CDR3 length: 13 residues. Germline V gene lookup returns CDR1 MDHEN and CDR2 SYDVKM. The CDR3 spells CASTIFGGNEQFF. CDR3 DNA sequence: TGTGCCAGCACCATCTTCGGGGGGAATGAGCAGTTCTTC.

This clonotype was observed a handful of times. The chain uses TRBV6-5 and TRBJ2-1; D is undetermined. V was shortened by 4 bases and J by 6 bases, with 7 bases between the two germline ends. The CDR3 has 12 amino acids. In germline, CDR1 is MNHEY, CDR2 SVGAGI. The CDR3 protein is CASSFPANEQFF. CDR3 nucleotide sequence: TGTGCCAGCAGTTTTCCAGCCAATGAGCAGTTCTTC.

This clonotype was detected only a few times. The junction shows a germline mismatch at one end, possibly a read error. The chain carries TRBV11-2 and TRBJ2-1, with TRBD2 matching over 7 bases. The CDR3 is 17 amino acids. Germline V lookup: CDR1 SGHAT, CDR2 FQNNGV. The DNA of the CDR3 is TGCGCCAGCAGCCAAGAGGTTCTAGCGGCCTCCAACAATGAGCAGTTCTTC. Its protein product is CASSQEVLAASNNEQFF.

Comment on this clonotype: A much larger clone sits a single nucleotide away, making a read error possible. This chain links TRBV20-1 with TRBJ2-1; unclear D gene. Germline CDR1 reads DFQATT; CDR2 reads SNEGSKA (reference sequence). The CDR3 has 14 residues. V was shortened by 7 bases and J by 2 bases, with 15 bases between the two germline ends. For the CDR3, the DNA is TGCAGTGTCCTTACTTTTGACCCCTACAATGAGCAGTTCTTC. This encodes CSVLTFDPYNEQFF.

The J gene is TRBJ2-3, the V gene TRBV29-1, with 14 positions matching TRBD2. CDR1 SQVTM and CDR2 ANQGSEA come from the germline V gene. There are 16 residues in the CDR3. Trimming removed 7 bases from V and 3 bases from J; junction bases left unmatched: 9. The CDR3 DNA is TGCAGCGGGCGACTAGCGGGAGGGCCGGGTACAGATACGCAGTATTTT. This encodes CSGRLAGGPGTDTQYF.

In this sample, this clonotype turned up many times. This chain joins TRBV18 and TRBJ1-5; 7 positions match TRBD1. The trim removed 3 bases at V and 6 bases at J, leaving 5 bases unmatched. CDR3 size: 14 residues. From germline, CDR1 is KGHSH and CDR2 LQKENI. Written as DNA, the CDR3 is TGTGCCAGCTCACCCGGAGGGGGCCGTCAGCCCCAGCATTTT. Its protein product is CASSPGGGRQPQHF.

The J gene is TRBJ2-1, the V gene TRBV4-1; D possibly corresponds to TRBD1 (5 bases). Germline V gene sequence: CDR1 MGHRA, CDR2 YSYEKL. The CDR3 loop spans 17 amino acids. Trimming took off 3 bases at V and 0 bases at J, with 15 bases between the two ends. The CDR3 spells CASSHQGAENSYNEQFF. In DNA, the CDR3 is TGCGCCAGCAGCCACCAAGGGGCGGAAAACTCCTACAATGAGCAGTTCTTC.

Ten or more counts support this clonotype. V and J are TRBV2 and TRBJ2-2; possible D gene TRBD2, 6 bases. V was shortened by 10 bases and J by 3 bases, with 15 bases between the two germline ends. The CDR3 is 14 amino acids. The germline CDR1 and CDR2 sequences are SNHLY and FYNNEI. The CDR3 DNA follows: TGTGCCACCCTCCGGGAGAGGGACACCGGGGAGCTGTTTTTT. Its protein product is CATLRERDTGELFF.

Ten or more counts support this clonotype. The chain combines TRBV11-2 with TRBJ2-1; 8 nucleotides match TRBD2. This CDR3 spans 15 amino acids. V shed 7 bases and J 7 bases; nucleotides not matched to a gene: 12. Germline V gene lookup returns CDR1 SGHAT and CDR2 FQNNGV. The CDR3 nucleotides read TGTGCCAGCACCCCGTGGAGCGGGAGTGCTAATGAGCAGTTCTTC. Protein sequence: CASTPWSGSANEQFF.

There are a few counts of this clonotype. V usage is TRBV4-3 and J usage is TRBJ2-3; 13 positions match TRBD2. V gave up 0 bases and J gave up 0 bases; unmatched junction bases: 6. CDR1 is LGHNA, CDR2 YSLEER, per germline. This CDR3 comprises 19 residues. In nucleotides, the CDR3 is TGCGCCAGCAGCCAAGAGCGAACTAGCGGGAGGGCAAGCACAGATACGCAGTATTTT. It encodes CASSQERTSGRASTDTQYF.

The chain carries TRBV9 and TRBJ1-2, with 8 bases lining up with TRBD1. Looked up from germline, CDR1 is SGDLS and CDR2 is YYNGEE. The CDR3 contains 15 residues. Trimming took 0 bases from V and 3 from J; bases not matched to a gene: 4. For the CDR3, the DNA is TGTGCCAGCAGCGTAGGTCAGGGGGCGGACTATGGCTACACCTTC. Protein sequence: CASSVGQGADYGYTF.

This clonotype was observed at least ten times. The chain has TRBV9 and TRBJ2-3; D is perhaps TRBD1 (5 bases). The CDR3 contains 13 residues. V lost 1 base to trimming and J lost 6 bases, with 9 bases between them. Looked up from germline, CDR1 is SGDLS and CDR2 is YYNGEE. The CDR3 here is CASSVQGWDTQYF. The CDR3, as DNA: TGTGCCAGCAGCGTACAGGGATGGGATACGCAGTATTTT.

This clonotype was recorded at least ten times. The chain couples TRBV2 to TRBJ1-1; 10 positions match TRBD1. Germline V gene lookup returns CDR1 SNHLY and CDR2 FYNNEI. With V trimmed by 6 bases and J by 6 bases, 4 bases remained unmatched. The length of the CDR3 is 13 residues. The CDR3 DNA sequence: TGTGCCAGCAGGGGACAGGGGATTTCTGAAGCTTTCTTT. This codes for CASRGQGISEAFF.

At least ten counts were recorded for this clonotype. The V call is TRBV20-1, the J call TRBJ2-3, with TRBD2 as a possible D gene (5 bases). Germline V gene data show CDR1 as DFQATT and CDR2 as SNEGSKA (reference sequence). V was trimmed by 3 bases and J by 5 bases, leaving 18 bases between them. CDR3 size: 15 residues. CDR3 bases: TGCAGTGCTAGTTCTCTGGAGGTAGTTTTAGATACGCAGTATTTT. Amino acids: CSASSLEVVLDTQYF.

The chain carries TRBV12-3 or TRBV12-4 and TRBJ2-2; 8 bases agree with TRBD2. The CDR3 is 14 residues long. V shed 6 bases and J 0 bases; nucleotides not matched to a gene: 0. The CDR3 region has the DNA TGTGCCAGCAGGGGACTAGCGAACACCGGGGAGCTGTTTTTT. Encoded protein: CASRGLANTGELFF.

The chain links TRBV5-5 to TRBJ1-5, with D maybe TRBD1 (6 bases). The CDR3 is 16 residues long. Per the germline V gene, CDR1 is SGHKS and CDR2 is YYEKEE (reference sequence). V was shortened by 4 bases and J by 2 bases, with 16 bases between the two germline ends. Here the CDR3 DNA reads TGTGCCAGCAGCAAACAGGGAATGGTCGGCAATCAGCCCCAGCATTTT. This translates into CASSKQGMVGNQPQHF.

This clonotype was counted ten times or more. The genes are TRBV28 and TRBJ2-1; 9 bases agree with TRBD1. CDR3 size: 14 residues. The trim removed 4 bases at V and 2 bases at J, leaving 0 bases unmatched. CDR1 is MDHEN and CDR2 is SYDVKM in the germline V gene. CDR3: CASSWDRAYNEQFF. Written as DNA, the CDR3 is TGTGCCAGCAGTTGGGACAGGGCCTACAATGAGCAGTTCTTC.

A few counts support this clonotype. This sequence joins TRBV14 and TRBJ2-1; 11 bases match TRBD1. The germline CDR1 and CDR2 sequences are SGHDN and FVKESK. CDR3 length equals 15 residues. Trimming took 6 bases from V and 9 from J; bases not matched to a gene: 10. In DNA, the CDR3 is TGTGCCAGCAGGTGGACAGGGGGCGAACTCAGTGAGCAGTTCTTC. Protein: CASRWTGGELSEQFF. Supplemented by reference TRBV14 and TRBJ2-1, the full variable domain reads EAGVTQFPSHSVIEKGQTVTLRCDPISGHDNLYWYRRVMGKEIKFLLHFVKESKQDESGMPNNRFLAERTGGTYSTLKVQPAELEDSGVYFCASRWTGGELSEQFFGPGTRLTVL.

This clonotype was seen many times. The chain combines TRBV7-2 with TRBJ1-5; D remains ambiguous. Germline V gives CDR1 SGHTA, CDR2 FQGNSA. The V and J ends lost 1 base and 1 base respectively, with 11 bases between them. The CDR3 length is 16 residues. The CDR3 nucleotides read TGTGCCAGCAGCTTAGAGCCGGGGAGGAGCAATCAGCCCCAGCATTTT. Protein: CASSLEPGRSNQPQHF.

This clonotype was seen repeatedly, ten times or more. J is TRBJ1-2 and V is TRBV20-1; no clear D gene. The V end was cut by 2 bases, the J end by 8 bases, with 12 bases between. Germline V gene data show CDR1 as DFQATT and CDR2 as SNEGSKA (reference sequence). The CDR3 extends over 12 amino acids. The CDR3 here is CSARWDFRGYTF. In DNA, the CDR3 is TGCAGTGCTAGATGGGATTTTCGGGGCTACACCTTC.

This clonotype came up many times. CDR3 residues: CASTPGDSYNSPLHF. The CDR3 region has the DNA TGTGCCAGCACCCCAGGCGACTCCTATAATTCACCCCTCCACTTT. The chain links TRBV12-3 or TRBV12-4 to TRBJ1-6; D call uncertain. Trimming took 7 bases from V and 0 from J, leaving 10 bases between them. The CDR3 has 15 amino acids.

This clonotype was seen repeatedly, ten times or more. The junction does not match germline at one end; this may be a read error. The V call is TRBV7-2, the J call TRBJ1-5; unclear D gene. The CDR3 is made up of 14 amino acids. Germline values: CDR1 SGHTA, CDR2 FQGNSA. Written as DNA, the CDR3 is TGTGTCAGCAGCTCCCGGGCCGGCAATCAGCCCCAGCATTTT. Translated, it gives CVSSSRAGNQPQHF.

This clonotype was seen a handful of times. The CDR3 spells CAWNSRGNSPLHF. The DNA of the CDR3 is TGTGCCTGGAACTCCCGGGGGAATTCACCCCTCCACTTT. The chain employs TRBV30 and TRBJ1-6, with D possibly being TRBD1 (5 bases). CDR3 size: 13 residues. Germline V CDR1 and CDR2: GTSNPN, SVGIG (reference sequence). With 4 bases removed from V and 7 bases from J, the gap between germline ends came to 11 bases.

J is TRBJ1-5 and V is TRBV12-3 or TRBV12-4; possibly TRBD1 for D (6 bases). This CDR3 comprises 15 residues. V shed 4 bases and J shed 7 bases, with 17 bases lying between them. CDR3 in amino acids: CASSSRTVGEQPQHF. Here the CDR3 DNA reads TGTGCCAGCAGTTCCCGGACAGTAGGGGAGCAGCCCCAGCATTTT.

This clonotype appeared a single time. This clone may be a read error of a much larger clone one base away. CDR3 amino acids: CASSHTSGLADF. CDR3 DNA sequence: TGTGCCAGCAGCCATACGTCGGGACTAGCGGATTTC. The genes are TRBV3-1 and TRBJ2-7, with TRBD2 matching 11 bases. The V gene's germline CDR1 is LGHDT and CDR2 YNNKEL (reference sequence). This CDR3 is built from 12 residues.

This clonotype appeared a few times. V gene TRBV3-1 combines with J gene TRBJ2-3, with 10 positions matching TRBD2. V shed 0 bases, J shed 2 bases, and the junction held 17 bases outside the gene matches. The germline CDR1 and CDR2 sequences are LGHDT and YNNKEL (reference sequence). The CDR3 has 21 residues. CDR3 in amino acids: CASSQDVRTSGVLEVTDTQYF. DNA for the CDR3: TGTGCCAGCAGCCAAGATGTCAGGACTAGCGGAGTCTTAGAGGTCACAGATACGCAGTATTTT.

There are many counts of this clonotype. V and J are TRBV18 and TRBJ2-3, with D unresolved. The CDR3 has 14 residues. CDR1 is KGHSH, CDR2 LQKENI, per germline. V lost 3 bases to trimming and J lost 12 bases, with 19 bases between them. The CDR3 reads CASSPTDNLFPQYF. CDR3 DNA: TGTGCCAGCTCACCGACCGATAACCTCTTCCCTCAGTATTTT.